A selection of T cell receptor beta chains follows, all from one sample in a study of blood T cell repertoires in COVID-19. The method was immunoSEQ multiplex PCR; TCRdb's version includes in-frame clones alone and lacks a portion of them. The sample includes fewer than 250,000 clones, roughly 82% of them seen just once. Sequences were obtained from peripheral blood. These receptors came from a woman aged 70-85 years with acute or convalescent COVID-19. Each CDR3 is given with its conserved first and last residue. The D gene is left open where the match is weak.

D gene,V gene,CDR3 protein
NA,TRBV27,CASSLNGVGEQYF
NA,TRBV10-3,CAISVSGDNQPQHF
TRBD1,TRBV19,CASTTFLRAGQGSEAFF
NA,TRBV6-5,CASTLSSNTEAFF
TRBD1,TRBV18,CASSPQSRGQNIQYF
TRBD1,TRBV28,CASSQPTGANYGYTF
TRBD1,TRBV4-1,CASSQPGTVYGYTF
NA,TRBV7-2,CASSQLGGDYGYTF
NA,TRBV29-1,CSVGQGSGNTIYF
NA,TRBV5-1,CASSSELYTEAFF
NA,TRBV19,CASSIEPGENQPQHF
TRBD2,TRBV6-5,CASSKGLAGGWEQYF
TRBD1,TRBV7-2,CASSLVAGQGSGNTIYF
NA,TRBV2,CASRSSTLSNQPQHF